Presented here are 23 T cell receptor beta chains from one specimen sequenced in a study of cytomegalovirus exposure and HLA in healthy donors. Generated by immunoSEQ multiplex PCR, the TCRdb table keeps only in-frame clones and is missing some. The table shows 150,000 or so clones, with 94% occurring only once. What was sequenced was PBMCs. These TCRs come from a man between 18 and 35 years old in good health and CMV-seropositive.

The chain couples TRBV5-1 to TRBJ1-4; D remains ambiguous. CDR3 size: 16 residues. The V end was cut by 1 base, the J end by 0 bases, with 10 bases between. The germline gives CDR1 SGHRS, CDR2 YFSETQ. The CDR3 loop reads CASSLLGSSTNEKLFF. Here the CDR3 DNA reads TGCGCCAGCAGCTTGTTGGGGAGTTCAACTAATGAAAAACTGTTTTTT.

This clone was seen once. The rearrangement links TRBV5-1 to TRBJ2-1; D call uncertain. Germline values: CDR1 SGHRS, CDR2 YFSETQ. V was clipped by 3 bases and J by 5 bases, with 6 bases between them. CDR3 length: 12 amino acids. DNA for the CDR3: TGCGCCAGCAGCTCTGACAACAATGAGCAGTTCTTC. It is translated as CASSSDNNEQFF.

This chain connects TRBV10-3 to TRBJ1-2; TRBD1 agrees at 9 bases. The CDR3 covers 18 residues. Germline values: CDR1 ENHRY, CDR2 SYGVKD. J lost 8 bases, V lost 2 bases, and 18 bases had no gene match. The CDR3 spells CAISEPKQLTGGVGGYTF. DNA for the CDR3: TGTGCCATCAGTGAGCCCAAACAATTGACAGGGGGAGTGGGAGGCTACACCTTC.

The genes are TRBV14 and TRBJ1-1, with a tentative D call TRBD1 (5 bases). Per germline, CDR1 SGHDN and CDR2 FVKESK. The CDR3 is 14 amino acids. V was clipped by 4 bases and J by 2 bases, with 11 bases between them. The CDR3 coding sequence is TGTGCCAGCAGCCCCTTAGGGGCCAACACTGAAGCTTTCTTT. This gives the protein CASSPLGANTEAFF.

This clone was counted a few times. This rearrangement joins TRBV28 to TRBJ2-1; the match to TRBD2 covers 8 bases. After removal of 8 bases from V and 7 bases from J, the junction contained 10 bases not matched to a gene. The germline CDR1 and CDR2 sequences are MDHEN and SYDVKM. The CDR3 consists of 14 residues. Here the CDR3 reads CASGQAGVGNEQFF. For the CDR3, the DNA is TGTGCCAGCGGGCAAGCGGGGGTAGGTAATGAGCAGTTCTTC.

The chain has TRBV7-9 and TRBJ2-1; maybe TRBD2 (8 bases). The CDR3 is 17 amino acids. Trimming cost V 1 base and J 5 bases, with 18 bases left between them. Germline loops: CDR1 SEHNR, CDR2 FQNEAQ (reference sequence). The CDR3 region has the DNA TGTGCCAGCAGCTTAGGGCCGGGAGGGGGCATTAACAATGAGCAGTTCTTC. This encodes CASSLGPGGGINNEQFF.

The J gene is TRBJ2-3, the V gene TRBV6-1; maybe TRBD2 (5 bases). V was cut by 3 bases and J by 3 bases, with 16 bases left in between. Germline V gene lookup returns CDR1 MNHNS and CDR2 SASEGT. This CDR3 spans 16 amino acids. The CDR3 coding sequence is TGTGCCAGCAGTGACCCAGCGGCCCGCGGGACAGATACGCAGTATTTT. This sequence encodes CASSDPAARGTDTQYF.

The genes are TRBV5-1 and TRBJ2-3, with TRBD1 matching over 7 bases. Looked up from germline, CDR1 is SGHRS and CDR2 is YFSETQ. V lost 2 bases to trimming and J lost 3 bases; unmatched junction nucleotides: 6. This CDR3 has 15 amino acids. CDR3 amino acids: CASSFYRGDTDTQYF. The CDR3 region has the DNA TGCGCCAGCAGCTTTTACAGGGGAGATACAGATACGCAGTATTTT.

A single count supports this clone. V is TRBV7-3 and J is TRBJ2-1; 9 nucleotides match TRBD2. Per germline, CDR1 SGHTA and CDR2 FQGTGA. The CDR3 runs to 14 residues. Trimming removed 5 bases from V and 9 bases from J; junction bases left unmatched: 8. CDR3 loop: CASSDSGSFGEQFF. The CDR3 region has the DNA TGTGCCAGCAGCGATAGCGGGAGCTTCGGTGAGCAGTTCTTC.

The gene calls are TRBV5-3 and TRBJ2-5; TRBD2 agrees at 11 bases. TRBV5-3 is recorded as an ORF, its role being uncertain. The V gene end was trimmed by 3 bases and the J gene end by 5 bases; junction bases not matched to a gene: 6. CDR3 length: 15 residues. The CDR3 loop reads CARSSTSGSWETQYF. In nucleotides, the CDR3 is TGTGCCAGAAGCTCCACTAGCGGGAGTTGGGAGACCCAGTACTTC.

The rearrangement links TRBV5-1 to TRBJ2-2, with 7 bases aligning to TRBD1. Trimming removed 2 bases from V and 6 bases from J; junction bases left unmatched: 7. CDR1 SGHRS and CDR2 YFSETQ come from the germline V gene. CDR3 length: 15 amino acids. This CDR3 is CASSLGGTVSGELFF. The CDR3 DNA is TGCGCCAGCAGCTTAGGTGGGACAGTGTCCGGGGAGCTGTTTTTT.

The chain combines TRBV7-9 with TRBJ2-1, with unresolved D. Germline V gene sequence: CDR1 SEHNR, CDR2 FQNEAQ (reference sequence). Trimming removed 4 bases from V and 0 bases from J, with 13 bases in between. The CDR3 is 16 amino acids. The CDR3, as DNA: TGTGCCAGCAGCTCTCTTCACCCGAGCTCCTACAATGAGCAGTTCTTC. This translates into CASSSLHPSSYNEQFF.

The rearrangement links TRBV9 to TRBJ2-1; TRBD1 matches at 7 bases. V trimming: 4 bases; J trimming: 16 bases; junction bases outside the gene matches: 14. In germline, CDR1 is SGDLS, CDR2 YYNGEE. There are 13 residues in the CDR3. The CDR3, as DNA: TGTGCCAGCAGCAGCCGGGACAGAGCGGAGAAATTCTTC. Its translation is CASSSRDRAEKFF.

This chain connects TRBV5-1 to TRBJ2-4, with 7 bases that match TRBD1. Germline CDR1 SGHRS, CDR2 YFSETQ. The CDR3 has 16 amino acids. V dropped 4 bases and J dropped 7; count of bases not matched to a gene: 14. CDR3 sequence: CASSTGITPGQNIQYF. The CDR3 DNA follows: TGCGCCAGCAGCACTGGGATTACTCCGGGACAGAACATTCAGTACTTC. Variable domain in full (rest from reference TRBV5-1 and TRBJ2-4): KAGVTQTPRYLIKTRGQQVTLSCSPISGHRSVSWYQQTPGQGLQFLFEYFSETQRNKGNFPGRFSGRQFSNSRSEMNVSTLELGDSALYLCASSTGITPGQNIQYFGAGTRLSVL.

In DNA form, the CDR3 reads TGTGCCAGCGGGGGACAGAACCGCTCACCCCCTCCTTATAATTCACCCCTCCACTTT. It yields the protein CASGGQNRSPPPYNSPLHF. The rearrangement links TRBV6-4 to TRBJ1-6, with 7 bases matching TRBD1. The CDR3 sequence is 19 residues long. V shed 8 bases and J 4 bases; nucleotides not matched to a gene: 20. Looked up from germline, CDR1 is MRHNA and CDR2 is SNTAGT.

The rearrangement links TRBV5-1 to TRBJ1-2, with 8 bases identical to TRBD1. This CDR3 has 16 amino acids. Germline trimming cut 4 bases from V and 4 bases from J; bases unmatched to any gene: 12. Looked up from germline, CDR1 is SGHRS and CDR2 is YFSETQ. CDR3 sequence (DNA): TGCGCCAGCAGCCGAAGGACAGGGAGGATTGGCTATGGCTACACCTTC. Translated: CASSRRTGRIGYGYTF.

V and J are TRBV7-9 and TRBJ1-3, with D tentatively TRBD1 (6 bases). V was shortened by 2 bases and J by 7 bases, with 21 bases between the two germline ends. CDR3 length equals 17 residues. Germline CDR1 and CDR2: SEHNR and FQNEAQ (reference sequence). The CDR3 nucleotides are TGTGCCAGCAGCTTAATATTCGGTCAGGGCCAGGGGAACACCATATATTTT. This codes for CASSLIFGQGQGNTIYF.

This chain uses TRBV4-2 with TRBJ2-1; TRBD2 might be the D (7 bases). CDR3 length equals 14 residues. Germline CDR1 reads LGHNA; CDR2 reads YNFKEQ. Trimming cost V 4 bases and J 8 bases, with 15 bases left between them. CDR3 residues: CASSPRRGGDEQFF. In DNA form, the CDR3 reads TGTGCCAGCAGCCCACGAAGGGGGGGGGATGAGCAGTTCTTC.

V gene TRBV6-1 combines with J gene TRBJ1-1, with D possibly TRBD1 on 5 matching bases. This CDR3 spans 14 amino acids. Deletions cut 5 bases from V and 1 base from J, with 11 bases between. Looked up from germline, CDR1 is MNHNS and CDR2 is SASEGT. The CDR3 DNA reads TGTGCCAGCAGTATCGGGACTGAGAACACTGAAGCTTTCTTT. This translates into CASSIGTENTEAFF.

This rearrangement joins TRBV6-1 to TRBJ2-1; D perhaps matches TRBD2 (6 bases). CDR3 length: 16 amino acids. Looked up from germline, CDR1 is MNHNS and CDR2 is SASEGT. V was clipped by 4 bases and J by 2 bases, with 15 bases between them. The DNA of the CDR3 is TGTGCCAGCAGTGGGAGGGACGGTCGAGCCTACAATGAGCAGTTCTTC. It is translated as CASSGRDGRAYNEQFF.

V gene TRBV5-1 combines with J gene TRBJ2-5; TRBD2 agrees at 9 bases. The CDR3 extends over 16 amino acids. V was clipped by 0 bases and J by 5 bases; unmatched bases: 8. The germline gives CDR1 SGHRS, CDR2 YFSETQ. CDR3 in DNA: TGCGCCAGCAGCTTGGCTGCGGGAGGGCCTATGGAGACCCAGTACTTC. Its translation is CASSLAAGGPMETQYF.

The CDR3 DNA reads TGCGCCAGCAGCCCCGAGGAGCGTGGAGATACGCAGTATTTT. Encoded protein: CASSPEERGDTQYF. The J gene is TRBJ2-3, the V gene TRBV4-1; no definite D call. CDR1 MGHRA and CDR2 YSYEKL come from the germline V gene. The CDR3 is 14 amino acids. The germline V and J ends were trimmed by 4 bases and 5 bases, with 13 bases remaining between them.

The rearrangement links TRBV5-6 to TRBJ2-1, with 11 positions matching TRBD2. The V and J ends lost 4 bases and 4 bases, in that order; junction bases with no gene match: 4. This CDR3 spans 15 amino acids. CDR1 and CDR2 (germline): SGHDT, YYEEEE. CDR3 residues: CASSMTSGDYNEQFF. As DNA, the CDR3 is TGTGCCAGCAGCATGACTAGCGGGGATTACAATGAGCAGTTCTTC.